Below, 28 T cell receptor beta chains from the same sample are listed, as sequenced in a study of response to subunit inactivated influenza vaccine. TCRdb re-called the RT-PCR reads with MiXCR, one entry per CDR3 protein. Of 450,000 to 600,000 distinct CDR3 sequences listed, 16% are singletons. The input for sequencing was CD4+ T cells sorted from PBMCs, taken about 23 months after vaccination. The source is a man in his fifties or sixties who received an inactivated influenza vaccine.

In this sample, this clonotype turned up a few times. V and J are TRBV29-1 and TRBJ2-3; 7 bases are a match to TRBD1. The V gene's germline CDR1 is SQVTM and CDR2 ANQGSEA. Germline trimming cut 7 bases from V and 5 bases from J; bases unmatched to any gene: 9. The CDR3 contains 13 residues. CDR3 in amino acids: CSAARGRGDTQYF. CDR3 bases: TGCAGCGCCGCAAGGGGGCGAGGAGATACGCAGTATTTT.

Relative to its sample, this clonotype is medium-sized (0.01 to 0.1%). The chain is built from TRBV15 and TRBJ2-5; no firm D call. Germline V CDR1 and CDR2: LNHNV, YYDKDF (reference sequence). The CDR3 contains 15 residues. Trimming removed 0 bases from V and 0 bases from J, with 8 bases in between. CDR3 bases: TGTGCCACCAGCAGAGATGTGCAGAACCAAGAGACCCAGTACTTC. Translating it yields CATSRDVQNQETQYF.

This clonotype appeared a few times. V and J are TRBV3-1 and TRBJ1-1, with D unclear. The germline V and J ends were trimmed by 5 bases and 3 bases, with 16 bases remaining between them. CDR3 size: 15 residues. Germline V gives CDR1 LGHDT, CDR2 YNNKEL (reference sequence). The CDR3 reads CASSFRSSHHTEAFF. The CDR3 nucleotides are TGTGCCAGCAGCTTCCGAAGCAGTCACCACACTGAAGCTTTCTTT. The complete variable domain, with remaining parts taken from reference TRBV3-1 and TRBJ1-1, reads DTAVSQTPKYLVTQMGNDKSIKCEQNLGHDTMYWYKQDSKKFLKIMFSYNNKELIINETVPNRFSPKSPDKAHLNLHINSLELGDSAVYFCASSFRSSHHTEAFFGQGTRLTVV.

The chain uses TRBV14 and TRBJ1-1; no reliable D call. V shed 1 base and J shed 4 bases, with 13 bases lying between them. This CDR3 comprises 15 residues. Per germline, CDR1 SGHDN and CDR2 FVKESK. DNA for the CDR3: TGTGCCAGCAGCCAAGCGGTAACAGTCGGCACTGAAGCTTTCTTT. Translated: CASSQAVTVGTEAFF.

V and J are TRBV6-1 and TRBJ1-6; D perhaps matches TRBD1 (5 bases). V lost 5 bases and J 6 bases, leaving 11 bases between the germline ends. The CDR3 is 14 amino acids. Germline V gene sequence: CDR1 MNHNS, CDR2 SASEGT. CDR3 nucleotides: TGTGCCAGCAGTCCGGGACTGTCTAATTCACCCCTCCACTTT. Translation gives CASSPGLSNSPLHF.

This clonotype has only a few counts. The J gene is TRBJ2-3, the V gene TRBV12-3 or TRBV12-4; the match to TRBD1 covers 8 bases. This CDR3 is built from 12 residues. The J segment lost 9 bases and the V segment lost 5 bases, leaving 4 bases of the junction unmatched. The CDR3 here is CASSQGAWTQYF. CDR3 coding DNA: TGTGCCAGCAGTCAGGGGGCATGGACGCAGTATTTT.

This clonotype was recorded only once. J is TRBJ1-6 and V is TRBV4-3, with D perhaps TRBD1 (6 bases). Trimming cost V 0 bases and J 0 bases, with 12 bases left between them. CDR1 LGHNA and CDR2 YSLEER come from the germline V gene. The CDR3 runs to 18 residues. The CDR3 nucleotides read TGCGCCAGCAGCCAAGAATGGCAGGGGAGCTCCTATAATTCACCCCTCCACTTT. This translates into CASSQEWQGSSYNSPLHF.

The chain couples TRBV4-3 to TRBJ2-3; 11 positions match TRBD2. This CDR3 has 15 residues. Looked up from germline, CDR1 is LGHNA and CDR2 is YSLEER. Germline trimming cut 5 bases from V and 5 bases from J; bases unmatched to any gene: 6. CDR3 amino acids: CASSYSGRAEDTQYF. The CDR3 DNA reads TGCGCCAGCAGCTATAGCGGGAGGGCGGAAGATACGCAGTATTTT.

This chain joins TRBV20-1 and TRBJ1-2; D might be TRBD1 (5 bases). V dropped 3 bases and J dropped 2 bases, with 19 bases sitting between them. Germline CDR1 DFQATT, CDR2 SNEGSKA (reference sequence). The CDR3 spans 16 residues. In DNA form, the CDR3 reads TGCAGTGCTAGGTCGAGTACCGGGACGACAAACTATGGCTACACCTTC. This sequence encodes CSARSSTGTTNYGYTF.

This sequence joins TRBV12-3 or TRBV12-4 and TRBJ1-2; D is unresolved. The CDR3 length is 11 residues. Trimming removed 5 bases at V and 10 bases at J, with 11 bases between. The chain's CDR3 is CASSPLSTYTF. Written as DNA, the CDR3 is TGTGCCAGCAGTCCACTTTCGACCTACACCTTC.

The chain carries TRBV3-1 and TRBJ2-7; TRBD2 agrees at 7 bases. The germline gives CDR1 LGHDT, CDR2 YNNKEL (reference sequence). The V segment lost 4 bases and the J segment 2 bases; nucleotides outside the gene matches: 8. This CDR3 spans 15 amino acids. CDR3 sequence (DNA): TGTGCCAGCAGCCTCATGGCGGGGGTCGCCTACGAGCAGTACTTC. Translating gives CASSLMAGVAYEQYF.

Notes on this clonotype: An end of the junction differs from the germline gene, which may be a read error. The rearrangement links TRBV4-3 to TRBJ2-1; 16 bases are a match to TRBD2. The CDR3 sequence is 16 residues long. Per germline, CDR1 LGHNA and CDR2 YSLEER. Here the CDR3 DNA reads TGCGCCAGCAGCCAAGAGTCGGGACTAGCGGGGGGGCCTCGGCTCTTC. Protein: CASSQESGLAGGPRLF.

This clonotype came up many times. The rearrangement joins TRBV28 to TRBJ1-2; D perhaps matches TRBD1 (5 bases). The CDR3 totals 12 residues. V was shortened by 8 bases and J by 2 bases, with 9 bases between the two germline ends. Germline V gene data show CDR1 as MDHEN and CDR2 as SYDVKM. This chain's CDR3 is CASGPGNYGYTF. The CDR3 DNA follows: TGTGCCAGCGGACCAGGGAACTATGGCTACACCTTC.

This chain uses TRBV2 with TRBJ2-2, with 12 bases fitting TRBD2. V shed 6 bases and J 6 bases; nucleotides not matched to a gene: 5. Germline V gene lookup returns CDR1 SNHLY and CDR2 FYNNEI. There are 15 residues in the CDR3. Here the CDR3 DNA reads TGTGCCAGCAGACCTAGCGGGGGGGATGCCGGGGAGCTGTTTTTT. It is translated as CASRPSGGDAGELFF.

The chain combines TRBV5-1 with TRBJ1-5, with TRBD1 as a possible D gene (5 bases). CDR3 length equals 15 residues. CDR1 and CDR2 from the germline V gene are SGHRS and YFSETQ. With 4 bases removed from V and 4 bases from J, the gap between germline ends came to 15 bases. The DNA of the CDR3 is TGCGCCAGCAGCCCGGGGGGACTCGCAAATCAGCCCCAGCATTTT. It specifies CASSPGGLANQPQHF. Full variable domain (remainder filled in from reference TRBV5-1 and TRBJ1-5): KAGVTQTPRYLIKTRGQQVTLSCSPISGHRSVSWYQQTPGQGLQFLFEYFSETQRNKGNFPGRFSGRQFSNSRSEMNVSTLELGDSALYLCASSPGGLANQPQHFGDGTRLSIL.

The chain recombines TRBV6-2 or TRBV6-3 with TRBJ1-4, with D maybe TRBD1 (6 bases). V lost 7 bases and J lost 8, with 17 bases in between. There are 14 residues in the CDR3. Germline V gene data show CDR1 as MNHEY and CDR2 as SVGEGT. The CDR3 is CASTTPRTAEKLFF. CDR3 DNA sequence: TGTGCCAGCACCACTCCCCGGACAGCAGAAAAACTGTTTTTT.

The rearrangement links TRBV12-3 or TRBV12-4 to TRBJ1-4; TRBD1 matches 10 bases. The V segment lost 6 bases and the J segment 7 bases; nucleotides outside the gene matches: 2. This CDR3 region has 13 residues. Here the CDR3 reads CASRWDRGEKLFF. Here the CDR3 DNA reads TGTGCCAGCAGATGGGACAGGGGTGAAAAACTGTTTTTT.

A few counts support this clonotype. This chain connects TRBV5-6 to TRBJ1-2; 7 nucleotides agree with TRBD1. V was clipped by 2 bases and J by 2 bases; unmatched bases: 3. From germline, CDR1 is SGHDT and CDR2 YYEEEE. This CDR3 region has 14 residues. Here the CDR3 DNA reads TGTGCCAGCAGCTTCCAGGGGGGCAACTATGGCTACACCTTC. Its protein product is CASSFQGGNYGYTF.

The chain combines TRBV2 with TRBJ2-7; TRBD2 aligns across 11 bases. The CDR3 totals 14 residues. Germline CDR1 is SNHLY and CDR2 is FYNNEI. The V segment lost 5 bases and the J segment 3 bases; nucleotides outside the gene matches: 3. This chain's CDR3 is CASSNGLAGYEQYF. DNA of the CDR3: TGTGCCAGCAGTAATGGACTAGCGGGCTACGAGCAGTACTTC.

The rearrangement links TRBV12-3 or TRBV12-4 to TRBJ1-3; D is unresolved. V was trimmed by 6 bases and J by 0 bases, leaving 12 bases between them. The CDR3 contains 15 residues. This CDR3 reads CASRPGLNSGNTIYF. The CDR3 region has the DNA TGTGCCAGCAGACCTGGACTCAACTCTGGAAACACCATATATTTT.

This clonotype showed up just a few times. The chain uses TRBV6-2 or TRBV6-3 and TRBJ1-5; unclear D gene. The CDR3 sequence is 15 residues long. The germline gives CDR1 MNHEY, CDR2 SVGEGT. The V and J ends lost 7 bases and 2 bases respectively, with 15 bases between them. CDR3 residues: CASTWGGMRNQPQHF. As DNA, the CDR3 is TGTGCCAGCACATGGGGAGGAATGCGCAATCAGCCCCAGCATTTT.

This chain connects TRBV6-2 or TRBV6-3 to TRBJ2-3; D unclear. The germline V and J ends were trimmed by 6 bases and 4 bases, with 11 bases remaining between them. The length of the CDR3 is 13 residues. The germline gives CDR1 MNHEY, CDR2 SVGEGT. The CDR3: CASSLALADTQYF. CDR3 DNA: TGTGCCAGCAGCCTCGCGTTGGCAGATACGCAGTATTTT.

This clonotype appeared a few times. The rearrangement uses TRBV2 and TRBJ1-2; D is unclear. This CDR3 has 14 residues. The germline V gene has CDR1 SNHLY and CDR2 FYNNEI. V lost 6 bases to trimming and J lost 4 bases, with 15 bases between them. The CDR3 spells CASRANPRGYGYTF. CDR3 nucleotides: TGTGCCAGCAGGGCTAACCCCCGGGGCTATGGCTACACCTTC.

This clonotype was picked up one time. Here the CDR3 reads CSVEGTGGIQETQYF. DNA for the CDR3: TGCAGCGTTGAAGGTACAGGGGGAATCCAAGAGACCCAGTACTTC. This chain uses TRBV29-1 with TRBJ2-5, with 8 nucleotides matching TRBD1. Germline V lookup: CDR1 SQVTM, CDR2 ANQGSEA. The CDR3 is made up of 15 amino acids. Losses at the gene ends were 1 base for V and 1 base for J; bases not matched to a gene: 5.

This clonotype showed up just a few times. The chain has TRBV20-1 and TRBJ2-5; 8 bases fit TRBD1. CDR1 is DFQATT, CDR2 SNEGSKA, per germline (reference sequence). This CDR3 has 14 amino acids. Losses at the gene ends were 3 bases for V and 5 bases for J; bases not matched to a gene: 8. The CDR3 here is CSASRDRGMETQYF. CDR3 bases: TGCAGTGCTAGTCGCGACAGGGGAATGGAGACCCAGTACTTC.

This clonotype appeared a few times. This chain uses TRBV28 with TRBJ2-4; D gene uncertain. CDR3 length equals 12 residues. Germline CDR1 reads MDHEN; CDR2 reads SYDVKM. The V end was cut by 2 bases, the J end by 5 bases, with 4 bases between. The CDR3 bases are TGTGCCAGCAGTTTACTTGAAAACATTCAGTACTTC. Translated, it gives CASSLLENIQYF.

This clonotype has more than one count but fewer than ten. The rearrangement uses TRBV20-1 and TRBJ2-7; D not resolved. The V end lost 3 bases, the J end lost 3 bases, and 15 bases lay between the germline ends. Per germline, CDR1 DFQATT and CDR2 SNEGSKA (reference sequence). The CDR3 length is 14 residues. The CDR3 DNA follows: TGCAGTGCTAGTAACCCCGACGGAAGCTACGAGCAGTACTTC. Its translation: CSASNPDGSYEQYF.

This clonotype was counted at least ten times. The rearrangement uses TRBV7-9 and TRBJ2-3, with TRBD2 matching 8 bases. V lost 5 bases to trimming and J lost 4 bases; unmatched junction nucleotides: 11. This CDR3 region has 16 residues. Germline values: CDR1 SEHNR, CDR2 FQNEAQ (reference sequence). The CDR3 nucleotides read TGTGCCAGCAGCGTCACTCACCCCGGGGGGGCAGATACGCAGTATTTT. This codes for CASSVTHPGGADTQYF.